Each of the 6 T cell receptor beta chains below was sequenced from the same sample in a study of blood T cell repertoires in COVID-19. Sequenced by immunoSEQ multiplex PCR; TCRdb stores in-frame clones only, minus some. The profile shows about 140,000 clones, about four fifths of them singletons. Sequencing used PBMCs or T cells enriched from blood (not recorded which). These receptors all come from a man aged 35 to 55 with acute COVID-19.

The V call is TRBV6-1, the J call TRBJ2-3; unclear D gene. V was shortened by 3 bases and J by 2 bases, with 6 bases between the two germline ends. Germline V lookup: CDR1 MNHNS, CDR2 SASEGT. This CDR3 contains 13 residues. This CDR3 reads CASSDRSTDTQYF. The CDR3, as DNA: TGTGCCAGCAGTGACAGGTCCACAGATACGCAGTATTTT.

The CDR3 loop reads CASSLSRGVKDTEAFF. The CDR3 DNA reads TGTGCCAGCAGTTTAAGCAGGGGGGTAAAGGACACTGAAGCTTTCTTT. V gene TRBV28 combines with J gene TRBJ1-1; 7 bases are a match to TRBD1. Germline loops: CDR1 MDHEN, CDR2 SYDVKM. Trimming at V came to 2 bases and at J to 3 bases, leaving 9 bases not matched to a gene. CDR3 length: 16 residues.

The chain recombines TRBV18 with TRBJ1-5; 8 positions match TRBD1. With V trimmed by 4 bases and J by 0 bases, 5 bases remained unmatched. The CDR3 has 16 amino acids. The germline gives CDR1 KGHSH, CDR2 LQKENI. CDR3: CASSLGQGSSNQPQHF. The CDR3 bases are TGTGCCAGCTCACTCGGACAGGGAAGTAGCAATCAGCCCCAGCATTTT.

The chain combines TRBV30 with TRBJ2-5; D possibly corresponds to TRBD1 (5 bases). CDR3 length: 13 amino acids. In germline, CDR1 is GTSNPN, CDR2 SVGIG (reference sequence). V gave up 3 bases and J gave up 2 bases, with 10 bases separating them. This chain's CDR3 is CAWRPGLQETQYF. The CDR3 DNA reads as TGTGCCTGGAGGCCAGGGCTACAAGAGACCCAGTACTTC. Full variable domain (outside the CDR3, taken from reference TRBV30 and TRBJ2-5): SQTIHQWPATLVQPVGSPLSLECTVEGTSNPNLYWYRQAAGRGLQLLFYSVGIGQISSEVPQNLSASRPQDRQFILSSKKLLLSDSGFYLCAWRPGLQETQYFGPGTRLLVL.

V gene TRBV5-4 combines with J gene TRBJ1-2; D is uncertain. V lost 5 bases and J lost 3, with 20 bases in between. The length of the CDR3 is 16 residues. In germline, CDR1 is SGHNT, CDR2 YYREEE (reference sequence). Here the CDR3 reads CASSLGNGEKDYGYTF. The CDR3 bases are TGTGCCAGCAGTTTAGGGAACGGGGAAAAGGACTATGGCTACACCTTC.

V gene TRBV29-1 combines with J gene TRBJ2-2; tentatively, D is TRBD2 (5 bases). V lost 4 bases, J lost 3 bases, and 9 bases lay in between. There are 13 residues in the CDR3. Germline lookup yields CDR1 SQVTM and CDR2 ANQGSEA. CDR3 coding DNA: TGCAGCGTTGTAGAGGGAGACACCGGGGAGCTGTTTTTT. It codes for CSVVEGDTGELFF.